The source of this T cell receptor (beta chain) is a study of spatial heterogeneity in lung cancer. V was shortened by 11 bases and J by 0 bases, with 11 bases between the two germline ends. This CDR3 has 14 amino acids. Germline assignment: CDR1 SEHNR and CDR2 FQNEAQ (reference sequence). The time point is: sample taken at primary tumor resection. Whole RNA, isolated from tumor, nontumor lung or frozen PBMC, was sequenced without prior sorting. Donation came from approximately 69 patients with untreated early-stage non-small cell lung cancer. TCRdb ran MiXCR on the 5' RACE reads and lists one entry per CDR3 protein. The table shows about 80,000 distinct CDR3 sequences, with approximately 20% occurring only once.

The V call is TRBV7-9, the J call TRBJ2-6, with D unclear. The sequences come from PBMCs, collected at surgery. This TCR was recovered from a male donor with early-stage non-small cell lung cancer. This CDR3 reads CASTPLSGANVLTF. In nucleotides, the CDR3 is TGTGCCTCCACCCCACTCTCTGGGGCCAACGTCCTGACTTTC.